These 23 T cell receptor beta chains were sequenced from one sample in a study of shared clonotypes between healthy human individuals (dated by TCRdb to between 2020 and 2021). The library relied on the immunoSEQ multiplex PCR assay. Held by TCRdb, this immuneACCESS table contains in-frame sequences only and omits some clones. Under half of the omission traces to an unresolved V gene where checked; the cause of the rest is unknown. The sample profile shows some 500,000 clones; 95% to 97% of them were found once. The ten largest make up 0.06% of the sample. What was sequenced was naive CD4+ T cells sorted from blood. The cell subset or site tag for this specimen amounts to: CD45RA+ positively selected. The receptor source for this set is a woman in her 30s in good health.

The genes are TRBV5-1 and TRBJ1-1; D might be TRBD1 (6 bases). CDR3 size: 17 residues. The germline V gene encodes CDR1 SGHRS and CDR2 YFSETQ. The germline V and J ends were trimmed by 0 bases and 3 bases, with 18 bases remaining between them. CDR3 DNA sequence: TGCGCCAGCAGCTTGGCCTTCAGGGGCGCGAGGTACACTGAAGCTTTCTTT. This translates into CASSLAFRGARYTEAFF.

The chain employs TRBV5-1 and TRBJ1-5; D perhaps matches TRBD1 (5 bases). The CDR3 totals 15 residues. The ends were cut back, 4 bases at V and 1 base at J, with 12 bases in the middle. The germline V gene has CDR1 SGHRS and CDR2 YFSETQ. Here the CDR3 DNA reads TGCGCCAGCAGCGAGGAGGGGTACAGCAATCAGCCCCAGCATTTT. Its protein is CASSEEGYSNQPQHF.

In this sample, this clone turned up once. The DNA for the CDR3 is TGTGCCAGCAAACGGGGTGAAGCGGGAGGTCGGGAGCAGTACTTC. Encoded protein: CASKRGEAGGREQYF. The V gene is TRBV13, the J gene TRBJ2-7; 9 bases line up with TRBD2. The length of the CDR3 is 15 residues. Germline lookup yields CDR1 PRHDT and CDR2 FYEKMQ (reference sequence). After removal of 7 bases from V and 7 bases from J, the junction contained 14 bases not matched to a gene.

The chain joins TRBV28 to TRBJ1-5; possible D gene TRBD1, 5 bases. CDR3 size: 15 residues. The germline V gene has CDR1 MDHEN and CDR2 SYDVKM. Trimming stripped 7 bases from V and 3 bases from J, with 16 bases between. CDR3 sequence reads: CASKGPGSPNQPQHF. In DNA, the CDR3 is TGTGCCAGCAAGGGACCCGGATCCCCCAATCAGCCCCAGCATTTT.

As to this clone: This CDR3 is also generated by other DNA sequences in the sample. The chain couples TRBV5-1 to TRBJ2-2; D remains unclear. The CDR3 runs to 15 residues. CDR1 and CDR2 (germline): SGHRS, YFSETQ. V shed 0 bases and J shed 1 base, with 7 bases lying between them. CDR3 residues: CASSLGLMNTGELFF. CDR3 bases: TGCGCCAGCAGCTTGGGACTTATGAACACCGGGGAGCTGTTTTTT.

The chain links TRBV5-1 to TRBJ2-7; D is possibly TRBD1 or TRBD2 (6 bases each). Germline V gives CDR1 SGHRS, CDR2 YFSETQ. This CDR3 region has 16 residues. V lost 0 bases and J 3 bases, leaving 16 bases between the germline ends. The CDR3 nucleotides are TGCGCCAGCAGCTTGGGTTTGGGGGGCCTATACTACGAGCAGTACTTC. Amino acid sequence: CASSLGLGGLYYEQYF.

This clone was counted once. The J gene is TRBJ2-7, the V gene TRBV28; 8 positions agree with TRBD2. Germline V gene sequence: CDR1 MDHEN, CDR2 SYDVKM. The V gene end was trimmed by 6 bases and the J gene end by 6 bases; junction bases not matched to a gene: 10. CDR3 size: 14 residues. For the CDR3, the DNA is TGTGCCAGCAGCACTTTTTGGCGGGAGGTCGAGCAGTACTTC. This sequence encodes CASSTFWREVEQYF.

The chain has TRBV7-9 and TRBJ2-1; 7 nucleotides align to TRBD2. The junction had 12 bases not matched to a gene; V was cut back by 1 base and J by 9 bases. Germline assignment: CDR1 SEHNR and CDR2 FQNEAQ (reference sequence). The CDR3 is made up of 16 amino acids. This CDR3 is CASSLGWRESLSEQFF. The CDR3 region has the DNA TGTGCCAGCAGCTTAGGATGGCGGGAGTCGTTGAGTGAGCAGTTCTTC.

The genes are TRBV18 and TRBJ1-3; TRBD1 agrees at 9 bases. Germline loops: CDR1 KGHSH, CDR2 LQKENI. The CDR3 sequence is 18 residues long. V trimming: 3 bases; J trimming: 2 bases; junction bases outside the gene matches: 11. The CDR3 DNA reads as TGTGCCAGCTCACCTCTCGCCCCGGGACAGGGAACTGGAAACACCATATATTTT. The encoded protein is CASSPLAPGQGTGNTIYF.

The chain uses TRBV5-1 and TRBJ2-1; 11 nucleotides align to TRBD1. There are 16 residues in the CDR3. V shed 0 bases and J 8 bases; nucleotides not matched to a gene: 7. In germline, CDR1 is SGHRS, CDR2 YFSETQ. The CDR3 protein is CASSLAGQGAVDEQFF. CDR3 bases: TGCGCCAGCAGCTTGGCTGGACAGGGGGCGGTGGATGAGCAGTTCTTC.

The chain carries TRBV19 and TRBJ2-3; TRBD1 matches at 7 bases. This CDR3 has 13 amino acids. After removal of 5 bases from V and 4 bases from J, the junction contained 3 bases not matched to a gene. Germline V gene data show CDR1 as LNHDA and CDR2 as SQIVND (reference sequence). CDR3 sequence reads: CASSQQGSDTQYF. CDR3 nucleotide sequence: TGTGCCAGTAGTCAACAGGGGTCAGATACGCAGTATTTT.

In this sample, this clone turned up a few times. In nucleotides, the CDR3 is TGTGCCAGCAGCTTACAAGCGGATACGCAGTATTTT. Its protein is CASSLQADTQYF. V is TRBV7-2 and J is TRBJ2-3, with D hard to call. The CDR3 totals 12 residues. V was cut by 2 bases and J by 6 bases, with 6 bases left in between. Germline V gives CDR1 SGHTA, CDR2 FQGNSA. The full variable domain, in which reference TRBV7-2 and TRBJ2-3 provide the parts outside the CDR3, is GAGVSQSPSNKVTEKGKDVELRCDPISGHTALYWYRQSLGQGLEFLIYFQGNSAPDKSGLPSDRFSAERTGGSVSTLTIQRTQQEDSAVYLCASSLQADTQYFGPGTRLTVL.

The chain couples TRBV2 to TRBJ1-6; D is perhaps TRBD1 (5 bases). The CDR3 contains 15 residues. V was trimmed by 9 bases and J by 5 bases, leaving 17 bases between them. Germline V lookup: CDR1 SNHLY, CDR2 FYNNEI. In DNA form, the CDR3 reads TGTGCCAGTCGGCAAGGGACGCGGGATAATTCACCCCTCCACTTT. Its protein product is CASRQGTRDNSPLHF.

Note on this clone: Germline and junction disagree at one end, which may indicate a read error. J is TRBJ2-7 and V is TRBV27; D is perhaps TRBD1 or TRBD2 (5 bases each). This CDR3 contains 13 residues. Germline assignment: CDR1 MNHEY and CDR2 SMNVEV (reference sequence). CDR3 region: CASSLSPGAQRHF. The CDR3 bases are TGTGCCAGCAGTTTGTCCCCCGGGGCCCAGCGGCACTTC.

Points on this clone: One end of the junction varies from germline; a read error may be responsible. This chain joins TRBV5-6 and TRBJ1-2; D is perhaps TRBD1 (6 bases). CDR3 length equals 14 residues. Germline V gives CDR1 SGHDT, CDR2 YYEEEE. CDR3 DNA sequence: TGTGCCAGCAGCTTGGGGGCCGGGACAATCCGCGGCGCCTTC. Protein sequence: CASSLGAGTIRGAF.

The rearrangement joins TRBV28 to TRBJ2-7, with 8 bases lining up with TRBD2. The CDR3 is 16 amino acids. V was clipped by 4 bases and J by 2 bases; unmatched bases: 10. CDR1 and CDR2 from the germline V gene are MDHEN and SYDVKM. CDR3 sequence (DNA): TGTGCCAGCAGTTCCGATCATAGCGGGATCGCCTACGAGCAGTACTTC. Its protein product is CASSSDHSGIAYEQYF.

The V and J genes are TRBV7-9 and TRBJ2-7; 11 bases fit TRBD1. The germline gives CDR1 SEHNR, CDR2 FQNEAQ (reference sequence). CDR3 length equals 15 residues. V trimming: 5 bases; J trimming: 5 bases; junction bases outside the gene matches: 8. CDR3 in DNA: TGTGCCAGCAGCGCAGGGACAGGGGGAAAAGACGAGCAGTACTTC. Translation: CASSAGTGGKDEQYF.

The chain carries TRBV6-5 and TRBJ2-4; D not resolved. V dropped 2 bases and J dropped 7 bases, with 3 bases sitting between them. CDR1 is MNHEY and CDR2 is SVGAGI in the germline V gene. The CDR3 sequence is 11 residues long. Here the CDR3 DNA reads TGTGCCAGCAGTTACGGGAACATTCAGTACTTC. Translation gives CASSYGNIQYF.

This clone was counted a single time. This rearrangement joins TRBV5-4 to TRBJ2-5, with TRBD2 matching 10 bases. Germline trimming cut 4 bases from V and 1 base from J; bases unmatched to any gene: 4. Germline CDR1 SGHNT, CDR2 YYREEE (reference sequence). The CDR3 totals 15 residues. The DNA of the CDR3 is TGTGCCAGCAGCGGCGGACTAGCGGTCCAAGAGACCCAGTACTTC. It is translated as CASSGGLAVQETQYF.

In nucleotides, the CDR3 is TGCGCCAGCAGCCAAGGGACTACACCCTACGAGCAGTACTTC. It is translated as CASSQGTTPYEQYF. This chain links TRBV4-1 with TRBJ2-7; D is perhaps TRBD2 (6 bases). Looked up from germline, CDR1 is MGHRA and CDR2 is YSYEKL. This CDR3 is 14 amino acids long. Trimming left V 1 base short and J 2 bases short, with 9 bases between.

CDR3 amino acids: CASSLFSWSRSAYEQYF. CDR3 bases: TGTGCCAGCAGTTTATTTTCTTGGTCCCGATCAGCCTACGAGCAGTACTTC. The rearrangement joins TRBV28 to TRBJ2-7; D is unclear. Germline loops: CDR1 MDHEN, CDR2 SYDVKM. Trimming shortened V by 1 base and J by 2 bases, and 18 bases separated the two germline ends. The CDR3 sequence is 17 residues long.

This sequence joins TRBV18 and TRBJ2-7; D uncertain. Trimming stripped 2 bases from V and 4 bases from J, with 6 bases between. Germline CDR1 and CDR2: KGHSH and LQKENI. This CDR3 is built from 12 residues. For the CDR3, the DNA is TGTGCCAGCTCACCAGATCCATACGAGCAGTACTTC. Encoded protein: CASSPDPYEQYF.

This sequence joins TRBV6-6 and TRBJ2-1, with TRBD1 as a possible D gene (6 bases). V lost 7 bases and J 5 bases, leaving 21 bases between the germline ends. This CDR3 contains 16 residues. Germline V gene data show CDR1 as MNHNY and CDR2 as SVGAGI (reference sequence). The CDR3 nucleotides read TGTGCCAGCAACAGGGCACAGGGTAGTGGGCACAATGAGCAGTTCTTC. This gives the protein CASNRAQGSGHNEQFF.